This T cell receptor beta chain was retrieved from a study of CD8+ T cells in alopecia areata. Sequencing relied on a cDNA template that was reverse transcribed from extracted RNA. Profiled with immunoSEQ multiplex PCR; TCRdb holds only in-frame clones, not every one. The sample lists about 150,000 clones; 50% to 60% were seen once. The V gene's germline CDR1 is LNHDA and CDR2 SQIVND (reference sequence). V was shortened by 0 bases and J by 3 bases, with 6 bases between the two germline ends. This CDR3 comprises 13 residues. Input material: CD4+ T cells sorted from blood. V is TRBV19 and J is TRBJ2-7; D call uncertain. This TCR was sampled from a human donor in good health. The CDR3 DNA sequence: TGTGCCAGTAGTATAGAGGGCAGCTACGAGCAGTACTTC. It encodes CASSIEGSYEQYF.